The 12 T cell receptor beta chains below were found in one sample sequenced in a study of T cell repertoires in cytomegalovirus infection. MiXCR, applied by TCRdb to the reads, yields one record per CDR3 protein. Of 200,000 to 250,000 distinct CDR3 sequences listed, under 25% are singletons. Sample: CD8+ T cells from PBMCs. Source of these receptors: a human donor in good health (CMV status not recorded). Some clones in this sample may be carry-over from other donors' samples.

The sample holds many counts of this clonotype. The chain uses TRBV7-8 and TRBJ2-7, with unresolved D. V lost 3 bases and J 0 bases, leaving 6 bases between the germline ends. The V gene's germline CDR1 is SGHVS and CDR2 FQNEAQ. This CDR3 is 13 amino acids long. This CDR3 reads CASSFRASYEQYF. In DNA, the CDR3 is TGTGCCAGCAGCTTTAGGGCCTCCTACGAGCAGTACTTC.

The chain employs TRBV12-3 or TRBV12-4 and TRBJ1-1; D not certain. V lost 2 bases and J lost 5, with 18 bases in between. This CDR3 is 16 amino acids long. The CDR3 is CASSLKWSASGTEAFF. DNA of the CDR3: TGTGCCAGCAGTTTAAAATGGTCAGCGAGTGGGACTGAAGCTTTCTTT.

This clonotype has ten or more counts. The V and J genes are TRBV28 and TRBJ2-7; D perhaps matches TRBD1 (6 bases). V was pared by 2 bases and J by 5 bases, with 34 bases between. This CDR3 is 21 amino acids long. Looked up from germline, CDR1 is MDHEN and CDR2 is SYDVKM. The CDR3 protein is CASSLNPFPIRDTRPLNEQYF. The DNA of the CDR3 is TGTGCCAGCAGTTTAAACCCCTTCCCTATCCGGGACACTAGGCCCCTCAACGAGCAGTACTTC.

The V call is TRBV7-8, the J call TRBJ2-5; 9 nucleotides agree with TRBD2. The ends lost 3 bases at V and 5 bases at J; junction bases unmatched: 10. This CDR3 spans 16 amino acids. The germline gives CDR1 SGHVS, CDR2 FQNEAQ. This CDR3 is CASSFSAGGPRETQYF. The CDR3 region has the DNA TGTGCCAGCAGCTTTAGTGCGGGGGGGCCACGGGAGACCCAGTACTTC. Full variable domain (missing parts from reference TRBV7-8 and TRBJ2-5): GAGVSQSPRYKVAKRGQDVALRCDPISGHVSLFWYQQALGQGPEFLTYFQNEAQLDKSGLPSDRFFAERPEGSVSTLKIQRTQQEDSAVYLCASSFSAGGPRETQYFGPGTRLLVL.

The chain employs TRBV28 and TRBJ1-1; D remains unclear. V lost 1 base and J 5 bases, leaving 14 bases between the germline ends. This CDR3 is built from 15 residues. The germline V gene has CDR1 MDHEN and CDR2 SYDVKM. CDR3 bases: TGTGCCAGCAGTTTATCCCCCACCGTGGGGACTGAAGCTTTCTTT. Protein: CASSLSPTVGTEAFF.

CDR3 sequence: CASSDGGTGHDTQYF. CDR3 nucleotides: TGTGCCAGCAGCGACGGCGGGACAGGGCACGATACGCAGTATTTT. The chain recombines TRBV28 with TRBJ2-3, with TRBD1 matching over 9 bases. The CDR3 sequence is 15 residues long. Looked up from germline, CDR1 is MDHEN and CDR2 is SYDVKM. Losses at the gene ends were 6 bases for V and 6 bases for J; bases not matched to a gene: 10.

The chain combines TRBV4-1 with TRBJ1-2, with D unclear. CDR1 is MGHRA and CDR2 is YSYEKL in the germline V gene. The CDR3 covers 14 residues. The germline V and J ends were trimmed by 0 bases and 11 bases, with 16 bases remaining between them. The CDR3: CASSQDRAHGEYTF. CDR3 sequence (DNA): TGCGCCAGCAGCCAAGACCGCGCCCACGGGGAATACACCTTC.

V is TRBV27 and J is TRBJ1-5; D ambiguous. CDR1 is MNHEY and CDR2 is SMNVEV in the germline V gene (reference sequence). CDR3 size: 14 residues. V lost 5 bases and J 3 bases, leaving 11 bases between the germline ends. CDR3 region: CASSPMTFNQPQHF. The CDR3 nucleotides read TGTGCCAGCAGTCCGATGACATTCAATCAGCCCCAGCATTTT.

This chain joins TRBV5-1 and TRBJ1-1; tentative D call: TRBD1 (6 bases). Trimming removed 0 bases from V and 7 bases from J, with 13 bases in between. Germline lookup yields CDR1 SGHRS and CDR2 YFSETQ. The CDR3 runs to 14 residues. CDR3 nucleotide sequence: TGCGCCAGCAGCTTGGAGGCAGGGGCGGTTGAAGCTTTCTTT. This codes for CASSLEAGAVEAFF.

This chain joins TRBV28 and TRBJ2-7; TRBD1 is a possible D gene (7 bases). This CDR3 is 16 amino acids long. Trimming stripped 5 bases from V and 5 bases from J, with 22 bases between. Germline V gene sequence: CDR1 MDHEN, CDR2 SYDVKM. The chain's CDR3 is CASSPPWDSGLHEQYF. The CDR3 nucleotides are TGTGCCAGCAGTCCCCCCTGGGACAGCGGGCTTCACGAGCAGTACTTC.

The chain employs TRBV19 and TRBJ1-1, with D unresolved. From germline, CDR1 is LNHDA and CDR2 SQIVND (reference sequence). Trimming pared 7 bases from V and 4 bases from J, leaving 19 bases between. The CDR3 length is 15 residues. For the CDR3, the DNA is TGTGCCAGTAACCCTGCCGGGCCGGCGGGCACTGAAGCTTTCTTT. Protein sequence: CASNPAGPAGTEAFF.

The J gene is TRBJ2-3, the V gene TRBV11-2, with D maybe TRBD1 (5 bases). The CDR3 runs 16 residues. Germline assignment: CDR1 SGHAT and CDR2 FQNNGV. The V end lost 3 bases, the J end lost 4 bases, and 17 bases lay between the germline ends. Here the CDR3 DNA reads TGTGCCAGCAGCTTCTTTGGGGCGAAAGTGGCAGATACGCAGTATTTT. Translating gives CASSFFGAKVADTQYF.